What follows describes a single TCR beta chain. The record originates from a study of technical replicates of blood from a few donors. Trimming took off 7 bases at V and 2 bases at J, with 9 bases between the two ends. CDR3 length: 13 residues. From germline, CDR1 is LNHDA and CDR2 SQIVND (reference sequence). Assay: immunoSEQ multiplex PCR; the TCRdb copy retains only in-frame clones and omits some. The sample contains over 60,000 clones, 93% of which appear only once. This sequence was found in a human donor in good health. The sample taken for sequencing was T cells isolated from PBMCs. The chain employs TRBV19 and TRBJ2-1; D ambiguous. The CDR3 loop is CASTASTYNEQFF. The CDR3 DNA reads TGTGCCAGTACTGCAAGCACCTACAATGAGCAGTTCTTC.